A single sample gave rise to the 14 T cell receptor beta chains below, sequenced in a study of healthy donors' naive CD4 and CD8 T cells. TCR libraries were built from roughly 0.5 ug of total RNA by linear amplification. TCRdb reprocessed the reads via MiXCR and lists one record per CDR3 protein. This table holds approximately 200,000 distinct CDR3 sequences, around 74% found once. Sequencing input: naive CD4+ and CD8+ T cells sorted from blood, pooled from several donors. These receptors were obtained from a pool of human donors in good health; the sample pools cells from several healthy donors.

The CDR3 here is CSVEDQGQSYEQYF. CDR3 sequence (DNA): TGCAGCGTTGAAGATCAAGGACAGTCCTACGAGCAGTACTTC. The chain couples TRBV29-1 to TRBJ2-7, with a weak D call TRBD1 (6 bases). This CDR3 has 14 amino acids. Germline V gene lookup returns CDR1 SQVTM and CDR2 ANQGSEA. V was trimmed by 0 bases and J by 1 base, leaving 10 bases between them.

The rearrangement links TRBV29-1 to TRBJ1-1; 7 positions match TRBD1. Per germline, CDR1 SQVTM and CDR2 ANQGSEA. V shed 6 bases and J 10 bases; nucleotides not matched to a gene: 8. The CDR3 runs 11 residues. In nucleotides, the CDR3 is TGCAGCGTCACAGGGGACTTAGGAGCTTTCTTT. Encoded protein: CSVTGDLGAFF. Full variable domain (missing parts from reference TRBV29-1 and TRBJ1-1): SAVISQKPSRDICQRGTSLTIQCQVDSQVTMMFWYRQQPGQSLTLIATANQGSEATYESGFVIDKFPISRPNLTFSTLTVSNMSPEDSSIYLCSVTGDLGAFFGQGTRLTVV.

This clonotype was counted between two and nine times. V is TRBV29-1 and J is TRBJ1-5; the D gene is possibly TRBD1 (6 bases). V lost 4 bases to trimming and J lost 5 bases, with 12 bases between them. This CDR3 contains 13 residues. Germline V lookup: CDR1 SQVTM, CDR2 ANQGSEA. The CDR3 protein is CSVGYRVDQPQHF. CDR3 DNA sequence: TGCAGCGTTGGGTACAGGGTGGATCAGCCCCAGCATTTT.

The chain has TRBV11-2 and TRBJ1-1; D may be TRBD1 (5 bases). The ends were cut back, 5 bases at V and 1 base at J, with 14 bases in the middle. Germline lookup yields CDR1 SGHAT and CDR2 FQNNGV. This CDR3 comprises 15 residues. The CDR3 nucleotides are TGTGCCAGCAGCCCACAAGGGGTTGGGAACACTGAAGCTTTCTTT. This gives the protein CASSPQGVGNTEAFF.

The rearrangement joins TRBV5-5 to TRBJ2-3; a possible D gene is TRBD2 (5 bases). Trimming left V 1 base short and J 2 bases short, with 14 bases between. CDR1 and CDR2 (germline): SGHKS, YYEKEE (reference sequence). The CDR3 consists of 16 residues. CDR3 region: CASSLFLAGPTDTQYF. The CDR3 nucleotides are TGTGCCAGCAGCTTGTTCCTAGCAGGTCCCACAGATACGCAGTATTTT.

The CDR3 loop is CASSGMGQGPLGYTF. CDR3 nucleotides: TGTGCCAGCAGCGGGATGGGACAGGGGCCTCTTGGCTACACCTTC. The chain combines TRBV11-2 with TRBJ1-2, with TRBD1 matching 10 bases. Trimming took 5 bases from V and 7 from J; bases not matched to a gene: 10. The CDR3 contains 15 residues. Germline CDR1 SGHAT, CDR2 FQNNGV.

This clonotype showed up just a few times. The genes are TRBV19 and TRBJ2-1; 8 positions agree with TRBD2. Trimming cost V 5 bases and J 9 bases; bases outside gene matches: 9. Per the germline V gene, CDR1 is LNHDA and CDR2 is SQIVND (reference sequence). The CDR3 totals 14 residues. The chain's CDR3 is CASSSGLALAEQFF. CDR3 bases: TGTGCCAGTAGTTCCGGACTAGCCCTTGCTGAGCAGTTCTTC.

This clonotype was recorded a few times. This rearrangement joins TRBV29-1 to TRBJ2-1; a possible D gene is TRBD2 (6 bases). The germline gives CDR1 SQVTM, CDR2 ANQGSEA. V was pared by 6 bases and J by 9 bases, with 15 bases between. CDR3 size: 12 residues. The CDR3: CSVEDYVAEQFF. In DNA, the CDR3 is TGCAGCGTGGAGGACTATGTCGCTGAGCAGTTCTTC.

A word on this clonotype: An end of the junction does not agree with germline; a read error may underlie this. The rearrangement joins TRBV29-1 to TRBJ1-2; D unresolved. This CDR3 spans 13 amino acids. Germline V gives CDR1 SQVTM, CDR2 ANQGSEA. The chain's CDR3 is CSVGTDINYGYTF. CDR3 coding DNA: TGCAGCGTTGGGACCGACATAAACTATGGCTACACTTTC.

The chain uses TRBV7-9 and TRBJ2-7; D is unclear. This CDR3 has 12 residues. Germline V lookup: CDR1 SEHNR, CDR2 FQNEAQ (reference sequence). With 4 bases removed from V and 3 bases from J, the gap between germline ends came to 7 bases. The CDR3 region is CASSSTSYEQYF. CDR3 nucleotides: TGTGCCAGCAGCTCCACCAGCTACGAGCAGTACTTC.

The chain has TRBV29-1 and TRBJ2-1, with a weak D call TRBD1 (5 bases). The CDR3 runs to 13 residues. V lost 6 bases, J lost 4 bases, and 13 bases lay in between. Germline V gene lookup returns CDR1 SQVTM and CDR2 ANQGSEA. CDR3 region: CSVAGRNYNEQFF. As DNA, the CDR3 is TGCAGCGTCGCAGGGCGGAATTACAATGAGCAGTTCTTC.

This clonotype has only a few counts. The V call is TRBV4-1, the J call TRBJ1-1; D may be TRBD1 (5 bases). The V and J ends lost 1 base and 4 bases respectively, with 13 bases between them. This CDR3 comprises 15 residues. Germline lookup yields CDR1 MGHRA and CDR2 YSYEKL. In DNA, the CDR3 is TGCGCCAGCAGCCAAGTAGTGGGGGAGTTCACTGAAGCTTTCTTT. Its protein product is CASSQVVGEFTEAFF.

The table lists this clonotype with a count of one. The CDR3 coding sequence is TGTGCCGGCTACGCCCCGGGGGGGTTGACTGAAGCTTTCTTT. Translating it yields CAGYAPGGLTEAFF. The rearrangement uses TRBV27 and TRBJ1-1, with a possible D match to TRBD1 (5 bases). The CDR3 extends over 14 amino acids. Per germline, CDR1 MNHEY and CDR2 SMNVEV (reference sequence). V gave up 11 bases and J gave up 5 bases, with 21 bases separating them.

The chain is built from TRBV19 and TRBJ2-1; 11 bases fit TRBD1. Germline V CDR1 and CDR2: LNHDA, SQIVND (reference sequence). The CDR3 length is 16 residues. The trim removed 1 base at V and 15 bases at J, leaving 14 bases unmatched. The CDR3 bases are TGTGCCAGTAGTATAGCGGGACAGGGGGTGGGATTCGTCCGGTTCTTC. Amino acid sequence: CASSIAGQGVGFVRFF.